This is a list of T cell receptor beta chains from one sample in a study of early T cells in non-severe SARS-CoV-2 infection. TCRdb re-derived calls from the 5' RACE reads in MiXCR, one entry per CDR3 protein. The table records 30,000 to 40,000 distinct CDR3 sequences, about 4.5% of them present only once. Sequences were obtained from whole blood. Receptor source: an adult who was a healthcare worker with PCR-confirmed SARS-CoV-2 infection or an uninfected control (not recorded which). CDR3s include the opening cysteine and the closing phenylalanine or tryptophan. The order of the fields is CDR3 DNA, CDR3 protein, clone size, V gene, J gene, D gene. The D gene is left open where the match is weak. Rows may omit the clone size; those that give it use once, few, many or a size class.

CDR3nt: TGTGCCAGCAGCTCGTGGGAGGGCCAGGGTTATGGCTACACCTTC
CDR3aa: CASSSWEGQGYGYTF
abundance: NA
v_gene: TRBV5-4
j_gene: TRBJ1-2
d_gene: NA

CDR3nt: TGCAGTGCTAGAGTCCCGGAGGGGGCAGGGGTTGGCGAGCAGTACTTC
CDR3aa: CSARVPEGAGVGEQYF
abundance: many
v_gene: TRBV20-1
j_gene: TRBJ2-7
d_gene: NA

CDR3nt: TGTGCCAGCAGCCCGGGAGGGCCAGATACGCAGTATTTT
CDR3aa: CASSPGGPDTQYF
abundance: many
v_gene: TRBV12-3/TRBV12-4
j_gene: TRBJ2-3
d_gene: TRBD2

CDR3nt: TGTGCCAGCAGGGAAGCCAGCTATGGCTACACCTTC
CDR3aa: CASREASYGYTF
abundance: few
v_gene: TRBV12-3/TRBV12-4
j_gene: TRBJ1-2
d_gene: NA

CDR3nt: TGTGCCAGCACGACAGGGAATGCAGAGACCCAGTACTTC
CDR3aa: CASTTGNAETQYF
abundance: many
v_gene: TRBV5-8
j_gene: TRBJ2-5
d_gene: TRBD1

CDR3nt: TGTGCCAGCAGCCAAGTTCTTTTGACGGCTACAGATACGCAGTATTTT
CDR3aa: CASSQVLLTATDTQYF
abundance: few
v_gene: TRBV3-1
j_gene: TRBJ2-3
d_gene: NA

CDR3nt: TGTGCCAGCAGCCCTAACCCTTTTGGGGCCAACGTCCTGACTTTC
CDR3aa: CASSPNPFGANVLTF
abundance: many
v_gene: TRBV7-6
j_gene: TRBJ2-6
d_gene: NA

CDR3nt: TGTGCCAGCAGCGCCCGGGCCCAAGACGGTCCCCTCCACTTT
CDR3aa: CASSARAQDGPLHF
abundance: many
v_gene: TRBV9
j_gene: TRBJ1-6
d_gene: NA

CDR3nt: TGTGCCAGCGGTTCAGACCTAGGACAGGCCTACGAGCAGTACTTC
CDR3aa: CASGSDLGQAYEQYF
abundance: NA
v_gene: TRBV27
j_gene: TRBJ2-7
d_gene: TRBD1

CDR3nt: TGTGCCAGCAGCTTGATCAGGGAGGATTCACCCCTCCACTTT
CDR3aa: CASSLIREDSPLHF
abundance: many
v_gene: TRBV5-8
j_gene: TRBJ1-6
d_gene: NA

CDR3nt: TGTGCCATCAGTGAGTCCCCCAGCGCGTCACCCCTCCACTTT
CDR3aa: CAISESPSASPLHF
abundance: many
v_gene: TRBV10-3
j_gene: TRBJ1-6
d_gene: NA

CDR3nt: TGTGCCAGCAGCCAAGCGGCCTCACCCGCGGGGGAGCAGTACTTC
CDR3aa: CASSQAASPAGEQYF
abundance: few
v_gene: TRBV3-1
j_gene: TRBJ2-7
d_gene: NA

CDR3nt: TGCAGCGTTGCCGCCGGGAACTATGGCTACACCTTC
CDR3aa: CSVAAGNYGYTF
abundance: NA
v_gene: TRBV29-1
j_gene: TRBJ1-2
d_gene: NA

CDR3nt: TGTGCCAGCAGTCCCCGGGACCGATCCTTGGAAAAACTGTTTTTT
CDR3aa: CASSPRDRSLEKLFF
abundance: many
v_gene: TRBV6-6
j_gene: TRBJ1-4
d_gene: NA

CDR3nt: TGCAGCGCCGGCACTCACGAGCAGTACTTC
CDR3aa: CSAGTHEQYF
abundance: many
v_gene: TRBV29-1
j_gene: TRBJ2-7
d_gene: NA

CDR3nt: TGTGCCAGCAGCTTACAGTCCAGCTCCTACGAGCAGTACTTC
CDR3aa: CASSLQSSSYEQYF
abundance: many
v_gene: TRBV7-2
j_gene: TRBJ2-7
d_gene: NA

CDR3nt: TGTGCCATCAGTGTTGGACAAGGCACAGATACGCAGTATTTT
CDR3aa: CAISVGQGTDTQYF
abundance: many
v_gene: TRBV10-3
j_gene: TRBJ2-3
d_gene: NA

CDR3nt: TGTGCCACCAGCAGAGATACCGACACTGAAGCTTTCTTT
CDR3aa: CATSRDTDTEAFF
abundance: many
v_gene: TRBV15
j_gene: TRBJ1-1
d_gene: NA

CDR3nt: TGTGCCAGCAGTGACGGTGACGGGTCCGAGCAGTACTTC
CDR3aa: CASSDGDGSEQYF
abundance: few
v_gene: TRBV2
j_gene: TRBJ2-7
d_gene: NA

CDR3nt: TGCAGTCCGAGGGGGCCGGGGGATGAAGCTTTCTTT
CDR3aa: CSPRGPGDEAFF
abundance: many
v_gene: TRBV20-1
j_gene: TRBJ1-1
d_gene: TRBD1

CDR3nt: TGTGCCAGCACCAGGGGAATTCCGGGGGCCCGTGAGACCCAGTACTTC
CDR3aa: CASTRGIPGARETQYF
abundance: NA
v_gene: TRBV11-2
j_gene: TRBJ2-5
d_gene: NA

CDR3nt: TGTGCCAGCAGGCTCGCGGGGGGCCTAGATACGCAGTATTTT
CDR3aa: CASRLAGGLDTQYF
abundance: many
v_gene: TRBV6-6
j_gene: TRBJ2-3
d_gene: TRBD2

CDR3nt: TGTGCCAGCAGCTCAAACCGGGACAGCGAGCAGTACTTC
CDR3aa: CASSSNRDSEQYF
abundance: many
v_gene: TRBV11-1
j_gene: TRBJ2-7
d_gene: TRBD1

CDR3nt: TGCGCCAGCAGCCACGGTATAGTAGCGGGATACAATGAGCAGTTCTTC
CDR3aa: CASSHGIVAGYNEQFF
abundance: many
v_gene: TRBV4-1
j_gene: TRBJ2-1
d_gene: TRBD2

CDR3nt: TGTGCCAGCAGTTCCGGGGGGCGGGGGATGGTTAGACCCCAGCATTTT
CDR3aa: CASSSGGRGMVRPQHF
abundance: many
v_gene: TRBV12-3/TRBV12-4
j_gene: TRBJ1-5
d_gene: NA

CDR3nt: TGTGCCAGCAGTTTAACCCGGAGGACTGAAGCTTTCTTT
CDR3aa: CASSLTRRTEAFF
abundance: few
v_gene: TRBV12-3/TRBV12-4
j_gene: TRBJ1-1
d_gene: NA

CDR3nt: TGTGCCAGCAGTTTAGGATTGGGGGGCGGGAAGACCCAGTACTTC
CDR3aa: CASSLGLGGGKTQYF
abundance: many
v_gene: TRBV12-3/TRBV12-4
j_gene: TRBJ2-5
d_gene: NA

CDR3nt: TGCAGTGCTTTCACAGATAACACTGAAGCTTTCTTT
CDR3aa: CSAFTDNTEAFF
abundance: many
v_gene: TRBV20-1
j_gene: TRBJ1-1
d_gene: NA

CDR3nt: TGTGCCAGCAGGGAAACTAGCTCCTACGAGCAGTACTTC
CDR3aa: CASRETSSYEQYF
abundance: many
v_gene: TRBV12-3/TRBV12-4
j_gene: TRBJ2-7
d_gene: NA

CDR3nt: TGTGCCAGCAGTCCCCGGCTGGGGGCGCATAACTATGGCTACACCTTC
CDR3aa: CASSPRLGAHNYGYTF
abundance: many
v_gene: TRBV12-3/TRBV12-4
j_gene: TRBJ1-2
d_gene: NA

CDR3nt: TGTGCCAGCAGCCAATTTTCTAGCAATCAGCCCCAGCATTTT
CDR3aa: CASSQFSSNQPQHF
abundance: many
v_gene: TRBV3-1
j_gene: TRBJ1-5
d_gene: NA

CDR3nt: TGTGCCAGCAGCCCAACGACGGATACGCAGTATTTT
CDR3aa: CASSPTTDTQYF
abundance: once
v_gene: TRBV7-9
j_gene: TRBJ2-3
d_gene: NA

CDR3nt: TGTGCCAGCAGCGCCGGACTGTCCCGTGGCTACACCTTC
CDR3aa: CASSAGLSRGYTF
abundance: few
v_gene: TRBV7-8
j_gene: TRBJ1-2
d_gene: NA

CDR3nt: TGTGCCACCCTACAGGGCTTCGGTGGCTACACCTTC
CDR3aa: CATLQGFGGYTF
abundance: many
v_gene: TRBV6-6
j_gene: TRBJ1-2
d_gene: NA

CDR3nt: TGTGCCAGCACCCATTCCTCCGGGACAGAGCCCACCGGGGAGCTGTTTTTT
CDR3aa: CASTHSSGTEPTGELFF
abundance: NA
v_gene: TRBV5-4
j_gene: TRBJ2-2
d_gene: TRBD1

CDR3nt: TGTGCCAGCGGTGACAGAAATAATCAGCCCCAGCATTTT
CDR3aa: CASGDRNNQPQHF
abundance: many
v_gene: TRBV6-5
j_gene: TRBJ1-5
d_gene: NA

CDR3nt: TGTGCCAGCAGCGTGGCACAGGGACCCTCACCCCTCCACTTT
CDR3aa: CASSVAQGPSPLHF
abundance: many
v_gene: TRBV7-9
j_gene: TRBJ1-6
d_gene: NA

CDR3nt: TGTGCCAGCTCACGTTCTCCAGGGAACTATGGCTACACCTTC
CDR3aa: CASSRSPGNYGYTF
abundance: few
v_gene: TRBV18
j_gene: TRBJ1-2
d_gene: NA

CDR3nt: TGTGCCAGCAGCTCGGGGACGCCGAATTCACCCCTCCACTTT
CDR3aa: CASSSGTPNSPLHF
abundance: NA
v_gene: TRBV3-1
j_gene: TRBJ1-6
d_gene: NA

CDR3nt: TGTGCCAGCTCACCAGCGGGGGGAGTCTCCTACGAGCAGTACTTC
CDR3aa: CASSPAGGVSYEQYF
abundance: NA
v_gene: TRBV18
j_gene: TRBJ2-7
d_gene: TRBD2

CDR3nt: TGTGCCAGCTCCACGACAGGGGGCCGGTACGAGCAGTACTTC
CDR3aa: CASSTTGGRYEQYF
abundance: many
v_gene: TRBV18
j_gene: TRBJ2-7
d_gene: TRBD1

CDR3nt: TGCGCCAGCAGCCTTGACAGGGGTAGGAATGAGCAGTTCTTC
CDR3aa: CASSLDRGRNEQFF
abundance: NA
v_gene: TRBV4-1
j_gene: TRBJ2-1
d_gene: TRBD1

CDR3nt: TGTGCCAGTAGTCCCCTACTCAGGGCGAGGGAGCAGTTCTTC
CDR3aa: CASSPLLRAREQFF
abundance: many
v_gene: TRBV19
j_gene: TRBJ2-1
d_gene: NA

CDR3nt: TGTGCCATCAGGTCCGACCGGGACAGGGATATACCCACCTTC
CDR3aa: CAIRSDRDRDIPTF
abundance: many
v_gene: TRBV10-3
j_gene: TRBJ1-2
d_gene: TRBD1

CDR3nt: TGCGCCAGCAGCTTAGGGGACGGGACTGAAGCTTTCTTT
CDR3aa: CASSLGDGTEAFF
abundance: many
v_gene: TRBV5-1
j_gene: TRBJ1-1
d_gene: NA

CDR3nt: TGTGCCAGCAGCTTGCCAACAGGGGGCGCGACTGAAGCTTTCTTT
CDR3aa: CASSLPTGGATEAFF
abundance: few
v_gene: TRBV13
j_gene: TRBJ1-1
d_gene: TRBD1

CDR3nt: TGTGCCAGCAGCTTAGGGTCCAGACAAGCCGGGGAGCTGTTTTTT
CDR3aa: CASSLGSRQAGELFF
abundance: few
v_gene: TRBV7-2
j_gene: TRBJ2-2
d_gene: NA

CDR3nt: TGTGCCAGCAGCTTAGACGGAATAGCCAAAAACATTCAGTACTTC
CDR3aa: CASSLDGIAKNIQYF
abundance: NA
v_gene: TRBV7-9
j_gene: TRBJ2-4
d_gene: NA

CDR3nt: TGCAGTGCACCCACTCCGGGACAACATCAGCCCCAGCATTTT
CDR3aa: CSAPTPGQHQPQHF
abundance: few
v_gene: TRBV20-1
j_gene: TRBJ1-5
d_gene: NA

CDR3nt: TGTGCCAGCAGGACTGTGAGTAGGGAAAGAAAACTGTTTTTT
CDR3aa: CASRTVSRERKLFF
abundance: many
v_gene: TRBV6-1
j_gene: TRBJ1-4
d_gene: NA

CDR3nt: TGTGCCAGTAGTCCTCTCATTGGTCAGCCCCAGCATTTT
CDR3aa: CASSPLIGQPQHF
abundance: NA
v_gene: TRBV19
j_gene: TRBJ1-5
d_gene: NA

CDR3nt: TGTGCCAGCAACCGGGGGCCTGGAAACACCATATATTTT
CDR3aa: CASNRGPGNTIYF
abundance: NA
v_gene: TRBV6-6
j_gene: TRBJ1-3
d_gene: NA

CDR3nt: TGCAGCGCCCCGGGCCTGAGCTCCTACAATGAGCAGTTCTTC
CDR3aa: CSAPGLSSYNEQFF
abundance: many
v_gene: TRBV29-1
j_gene: TRBJ2-1
d_gene: NA